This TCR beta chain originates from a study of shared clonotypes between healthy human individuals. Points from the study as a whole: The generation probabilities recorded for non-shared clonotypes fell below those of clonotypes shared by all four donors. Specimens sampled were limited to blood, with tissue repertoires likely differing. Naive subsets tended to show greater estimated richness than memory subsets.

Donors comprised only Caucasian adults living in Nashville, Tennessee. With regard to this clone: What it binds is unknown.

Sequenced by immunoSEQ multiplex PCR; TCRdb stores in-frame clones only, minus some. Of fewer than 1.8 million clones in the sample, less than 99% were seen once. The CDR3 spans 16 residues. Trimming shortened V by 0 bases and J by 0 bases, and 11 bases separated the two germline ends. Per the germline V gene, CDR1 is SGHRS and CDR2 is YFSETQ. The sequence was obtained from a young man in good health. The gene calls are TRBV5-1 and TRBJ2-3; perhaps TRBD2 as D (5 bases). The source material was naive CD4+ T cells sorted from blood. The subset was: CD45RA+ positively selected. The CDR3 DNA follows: TGCGCCAGCAGCTTGGCGGCGCTAGCAAGCACAGATACGCAGTATTTT. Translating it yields CASSLAALASTDTQYF.